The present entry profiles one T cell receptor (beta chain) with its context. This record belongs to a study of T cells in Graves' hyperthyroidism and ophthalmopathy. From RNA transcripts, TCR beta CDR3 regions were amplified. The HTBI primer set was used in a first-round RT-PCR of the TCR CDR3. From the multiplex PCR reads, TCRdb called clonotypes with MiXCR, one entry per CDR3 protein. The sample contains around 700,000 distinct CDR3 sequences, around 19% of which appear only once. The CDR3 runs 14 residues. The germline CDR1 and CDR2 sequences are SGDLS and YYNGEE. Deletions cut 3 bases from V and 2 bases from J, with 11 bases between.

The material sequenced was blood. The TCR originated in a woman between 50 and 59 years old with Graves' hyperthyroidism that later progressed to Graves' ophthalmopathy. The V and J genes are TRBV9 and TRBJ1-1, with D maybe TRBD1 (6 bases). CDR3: CASSGDIGNTEAFF. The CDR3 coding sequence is TGTGCCAGCAGCGGGGACATAGGAAACACTGAAGCTTTCTTT.